This TCR beta chain originates from a study of control samples from healthy donors and cancer patients. V lost 1 base and J 1 base, leaving 11 bases between the germline ends. This CDR3 region has 15 residues. The V gene's germline CDR1 is MDHEN and CDR2 SYDVKM. The method was immunoSEQ multiplex PCR; TCRdb's version includes in-frame clones alone and lacks a portion of them. The table lists approximately 100,000 clones, 90% of them singletons. The sample was blood. The genes are TRBV28 and TRBJ2-7; possible D gene TRBD1, 6 bases. The clonotype was recovered from a woman aged 18 to 35 in good health. The CDR3 protein is CASSLYPDRSYEQYF. The CDR3 DNA reads TGTGCCAGCAGTTTATACCCAGACAGGTCCTACGAGCAGTACTTC.